The subject of this entry is one T cell receptor (beta chain). Via MiXCR, TCRdb re-called the 5' RACE reads, giving one row per CDR3 protein. The sample holds hundreds of thousands of distinct CDR3 sequences, approximately 18% seen once. This CDR3 comprises 15 residues. The germline CDR1 and CDR2 sequences are SGHTA and FQGNSA. Trimming took off 3 bases at V and 7 bases at J, with 16 bases between the two ends. The data are from a study of T-cell memory formation after mild COVID-19. The source of this sequence is an adult woman who had mild COVID-19 (a few samples of this study predate the infection). Cell type and time point are not known. The sequencing input was PBMCs or a T cell subset sorted from them (not recorded which). The V call is TRBV7-2, the J call TRBJ2-1; no definite D call. The CDR3 nucleotides read TGTGCCAGCAGCTTTGAAGGCCCAACTCGGAATGAGCAGTTCTTC. The encoded protein is CASSFEGPTRNEQFF.